This T cell receptor (beta chain) came from a study of beta chain features in type 1 diabetes. Study-wide findings and caveats: Shorter templates might be favored by PCR, equally in patients and controls. A moderate, significant TCRB CDR3 shortening appeared in type 1 diabetes across four CD4+ subsets. Any HLA effect on TCRB rearrangement was left unresolved by small sub-analyses.

Isolated RNA was reverse transcribed in full, so expressed TCRB transcripts were sequenced. Here immunoSEQ multiplex PCR was the method, and the copy in TCRdb shows in-frame clones only, minus some. The sample lists roughly 700,000 clones, about an eighth occurring once. Germline V gene lookup returns CDR1 SNHLY and CDR2 FYNNEI. Losses at the gene ends were 7 bases for V and 6 bases for J; bases not matched to a gene: 8. The CDR3 is 13 amino acids. This clone was counted a few times. Its antigen is still unknown. Sorting based on CD45RO/CCR7/CD25/CD127/CD95/CD27 separated CD4+ naive, central memory, regulatory and stem cell-like memory cells.

Sequenced sample: naive CD4+ T cells from blood. The chain links TRBV2 to TRBJ1-2, with 7 nucleotides matching TRBD1. This TCR was sampled from a man younger than 30 with type 1 diabetes. This CDR3 reads CASKEGAGDGYTF. Written as DNA, the CDR3 is TGTGCCAGCAAGGAGGGGGCCGGGGATGGCTACACCTTC.